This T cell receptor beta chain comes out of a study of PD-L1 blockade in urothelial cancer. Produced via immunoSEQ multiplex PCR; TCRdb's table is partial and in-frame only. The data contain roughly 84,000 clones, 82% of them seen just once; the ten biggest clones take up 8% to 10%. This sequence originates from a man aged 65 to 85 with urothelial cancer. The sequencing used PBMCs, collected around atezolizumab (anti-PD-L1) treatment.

CDR3 protein: CASSFSNRGYYGYTF. DNA for the CDR3: TGTGCCAGCAGTTTCAGTAACAGGGGATACTATGGCTACACCTTC. The gene calls are TRBV6-5 and TRBJ1-2, with 7 bases fitting TRBD1. Germline CDR1 reads MNHEY; CDR2 reads SVGAGI. V lost 4 bases to trimming and J lost 3 bases; unmatched junction nucleotides: 8. The length of the CDR3 is 15 residues.